The 20 T cell receptor beta chains presented below share a single source sample, sequenced in a study of T-cell memory formation after mild COVID-19. TCRdb re-analysed the 5' RACE reads in MiXCR, keeping a single row per CDR3 protein. This sample has tens of thousands of distinct CDR3 sequences, with nearly 9.5% found just once. Sample: PBMCs or a T cell subset sorted from them (not recorded which). These receptors originate from an adult woman who had mild COVID-19 (a few samples of this study predate the infection). Cell type and time point are not known.

This clonotype was seen only a few times. The chain recombines TRBV12-3 or TRBV12-4 with TRBJ2-3; no reliable D call. V was pared by 3 bases and J by 6 bases, with 13 bases between. CDR3 size: 14 residues. In DNA, the CDR3 is TGTGCCAGCAGTTTTTGGGGTAATGGTGATACGCAGTATTTT. This codes for CASSFWGNGDTQYF.

This clonotype has only a few counts. V gene TRBV7-9 combines with J gene TRBJ2-2, with TRBD1 matching 11 bases. V dropped 5 bases and J dropped 7; count of bases not matched to a gene: 6. The CDR3 length is 15 residues. Germline CDR1 and CDR2: SEHNR and FQNEAQ (reference sequence). CDR3 residues: CASSPRTGGSGELFF. CDR3 coding DNA: TGTGCCAGCAGCCCACGGACAGGGGGCAGCGGGGAGCTGTTTTTT.

The chain uses TRBV30 and TRBJ2-2; D might be TRBD1 (5 bases). Between the trimmed V and J ends, which lost 3 bases and 0 bases, there was a span of 8 bases. CDR1 and CDR2 (germline): GTSNPN, SVGIG (reference sequence). The CDR3 extends over 14 amino acids. CDR3 region: CAWSRVPNTGELFF. DNA of the CDR3: TGTGCCTGGAGCAGGGTGCCGAACACCGGGGAGCTGTTTTTT.

The CDR3: CASALGEGSDTQYF. CDR3 in DNA: TGTGCCAGCGCGCTAGGAGAGGGATCAGATACGCAGTATTTT. The chain recombines TRBV7-2 with TRBJ2-3, with a weak D call TRBD2 (5 bases). Between the trimmed V and J ends, which lost 8 bases and 4 bases, there was a span of 16 bases. Germline loops: CDR1 SGHTA, CDR2 FQGNSA. CDR3 length equals 14 residues. The entire variable domain, with the rest obtained from reference TRBV7-2 and TRBJ2-3, is as follows: GAGVSQSPSNKVTEKGKDVELRCDPISGHTALYWYRQSLGQGLEFLIYFQGNSAPDKSGLPSDRFSAERTGGSVSTLTIQRTQQEDSAVYLCASALGEGSDTQYFGPGTRLTVL.

Only a few counts were recorded for this clonotype. The rearrangement joins TRBV19 to TRBJ2-1; TRBD2 agrees at 14 bases. V was pared by 4 bases and J by 6 bases, with 8 bases of the junction left unmatched. From germline, CDR1 is LNHDA and CDR2 SQIVND (reference sequence). CDR3 length equals 17 residues. The CDR3 is CASSSLTSGRGSNEQFF. The CDR3 nucleotides read TGTGCCAGTAGTAGCTTGACTAGCGGGAGGGGAAGCAATGAGCAGTTCTTC.

CDR3 DNA: TGTGCCAGCAGCTACAGCACACGGGATGGCTACACCTTC. It codes for CASSYSTRDGYTF. The gene calls are TRBV7-9 and TRBJ1-2; D not certain. The CDR3 has 13 amino acids. CDR1 and CDR2 from the germline V gene are SEHNR and FQNEAQ (reference sequence). The V end was cut by 4 bases, the J end by 6 bases, with 12 bases between.

This clonotype was seen only a few times. The rearrangement joins TRBV7-6 to TRBJ2-3; 15 positions agree with TRBD2. The CDR3 spans 17 residues. J lost 6 bases, V lost 5 bases, and 9 bases had no gene match. Germline V gene sequence: CDR1 SGHVS, CDR2 FNYEAQ. The CDR3 loop reads CASSPGLAGGGYDTQYF. CDR3 sequence (DNA): TGTGCCAGCAGCCCAGGACTAGCGGGGGGGGGCTACGATACGCAGTATTTT.

V gene TRBV2 combines with J gene TRBJ2-4; D ambiguous. Trimming removed 8 bases from V and 0 bases from J, with 8 bases in between. CDR1 is SNHLY, CDR2 FYNNEI, per germline. There are 13 residues in the CDR3. CDR3: CASGDLAKNIQYF. DNA of the CDR3: TGTGCCAGCGGGGATCTAGCCAAAAACATTCAGTACTTC. The full variable domain, rest sourced from reference TRBV2 and TRBJ2-4, is EPEVTQTPSHQVTQMGQEVILRCVPISNHLYFYWYRQILGQKVEFLVSFYNNEISEKSEIFDDQFSVERPDGSNFTLKIRSTKLEDSAMYFCASGDLAKNIQYFGAGTRLSVL.

J is TRBJ2-5 and V is TRBV20-1; no reliable D call. The ends were cut back, 3 bases at V and 5 bases at J, with 16 bases in the middle. Germline assignment: CDR1 DFQATT and CDR2 SNEGSKA (reference sequence). CDR3 length: 14 residues. CDR3 sequence (DNA): TGCAGTGCTAGTTCTCCTATACTTACGGAGACCCAGTACTTC. Its translation is CSASSPILTETQYF.

In its sample, this clonotype was seen a few times. V gene TRBV30 combines with J gene TRBJ2-3; 11 nucleotides match TRBD2. J gave up 8 bases and V 0 bases, and 7 bases lay outside the gene matches. In germline, CDR1 is GTSNPN, CDR2 SVGIG (reference sequence). CDR3 length: 15 residues. CDR3 sequence reads: CAWSVNSGRAPTQYF. The CDR3 nucleotides read TGTGCCTGGAGTGTCAATAGCGGGAGGGCCCCTACGCAGTATTTT.

This clonotype was seen repeatedly, ten times or more. The rearrangement links TRBV9 to TRBJ2-1; 10 bases match TRBD2. This CDR3 has 14 amino acids. The V gene's germline CDR1 is SGDLS and CDR2 YYNGEE. J lost 4 bases, V lost 3 bases, and 1 base had no gene match. CDR3 nucleotides: TGTGCCAGCAGCGATAGCGGGGGGTACAATGAGCAGTTCTTC. Protein product: CASSDSGGYNEQFF.

This clonotype was seen only a few times. V is TRBV12-3 or TRBV12-4 and J is TRBJ2-2; the D gene is possibly TRBD1 (6 bases). The V end lost 3 bases, the J end lost 0 bases, and 11 bases lay between the germline ends. The CDR3 is 16 residues long. CDR3 loop: CASSLGRQANTGELFF. In DNA form, the CDR3 reads TGTGCCAGCAGTTTGGGTCGACAGGCGAACACCGGGGAGCTGTTTTTT.

This clonotype showed up many times. It is unclear where the CDR3 begins or ends on the DNA, so no DNA is shown, and the CDR3 is as TCRdb lists it. This chain connects TRBV29-1 to TRBJ2-7; the DNA was not used to check the table's D call, TRBD1. The CDR3 is 11 amino acids long, termini counted. Germline CDR1 SQVTM, CDR2 ANQGSEA. The CDR3 is CSVGDGSLKYF.

This clonotype has at least ten counts. The gene calls are TRBV3-1 and TRBJ1-3; D call uncertain. The CDR3 is 12 amino acids. Per germline, CDR1 LGHDT and CDR2 YNNKEL (reference sequence). Deletions cut 4 bases from V and 9 bases from J, with 10 bases between. The CDR3 DNA is TGTGCCAGCAGCCCCCCTTTGGGCACCATATATTTT. Amino acid sequence: CASSPPLGTIYF.

This clonotype was counted ten times or more. This sequence joins TRBV7-9 and TRBJ2-1; 8 bases align to TRBD2. This CDR3 is 17 amino acids long. V lost 5 bases to trimming and J lost 5 bases; unmatched junction nucleotides: 14. CDR1 SEHNR and CDR2 FQNEAQ come from the germline V gene (reference sequence). In DNA form, the CDR3 reads TGTGCCAGCAGCCTAAGGGCTCCGGGACTAGGCCACAATGAGCAGTTCTTC. Translated, it gives CASSLRAPGLGHNEQFF.

This sequence joins TRBV6-2 or TRBV6-3 and TRBJ2-3, with TRBD2 matching over 8 bases. The length of the CDR3 is 14 residues. Germline V CDR1 and CDR2: MNHEY, SVGEGT. J lost 2 bases, V lost 7 bases, and 5 bases had no gene match. CDR3 DNA sequence: TGTGCCAGCATTAAAGCGGGGGTCACAGATACGCAGTATTTT. It encodes CASIKAGVTDTQYF.

V gene TRBV5-5 combines with J gene TRBJ1-1, with D uncertain. The germline V gene has CDR1 SGHKS and CDR2 YYEKEE (reference sequence). This CDR3 spans 14 amino acids. Trimming took off 0 bases at V and 0 bases at J, with 6 bases between the two ends. CDR3 in amino acids: CASSLGAMNTEAFF. Here the CDR3 DNA reads TGTGCCAGCAGCTTGGGCGCGATGAACACTGAAGCTTTCTTT.

The genes are TRBV4-1 and TRBJ2-1, with a weak D call TRBD1 (6 bases). This CDR3 is built from 15 residues. The germline gives CDR1 MGHRA, CDR2 YSYEKL. V lost 4 bases, J lost 5 bases, and 15 bases lay in between. For the CDR3, the DNA is TGCGCCAGCAGCCGCCCGGGACAAACTAACAATGAGCAGTTCTTC. It codes for CASSRPGQTNNEQFF.

The chain recombines TRBV20-1 with TRBJ2-5; D remains unclear. V dropped 3 bases and J dropped 2 bases, with 13 bases sitting between them. The CDR3 spans 14 residues. The germline gives CDR1 DFQATT, CDR2 SNEGSKA (reference sequence). The CDR3 loop is CSARTPRHQETQYF. CDR3 nucleotides: TGCAGTGCTAGGACCCCTCGACATCAAGAGACCCAGTACTTC.

The CDR3 nucleotides read TGTGCCAGCAGCTTGGACAGGGGTTGGGATGGCTACACCTTC. The encoded protein is CASSLDRGWDGYTF. The rearrangement uses TRBV5-6 and TRBJ1-2, with 7 bases that match TRBD1. The J segment lost 6 bases and the V segment lost 0 bases, leaving 5 bases of the junction unmatched. CDR1 and CDR2 (germline): SGHDT, YYEEEE. This CDR3 spans 14 amino acids.